This T cell receptor (beta chain) was profiled in a study of T cell responses to AZD1222 COVID-19 vaccine. Overall study results and limits: A mostly white British donor set with more females was recruited, and clonal diversity was possibly underestimated. Nearly half of the spike-specific TCRs reportedly recognize variant regions that carry no mutations.

Regarding this clone: Its antigen is currently unknown.

Sequenced by immunoSEQ multiplex PCR; TCRdb stores in-frame clones only, minus some. The profile shows approximately 110,000 clones, about four fifths of them singletons. This CDR3 is built from 16 residues. Per the germline V gene, CDR1 is LNHDA and CDR2 is SQIVND (reference sequence). V was clipped by 4 bases and J by 4 bases; unmatched bases: 6. The specimen comprised peripheral blood, sampled on day 0 of AZD1222 vaccination. This TCR derives from an adult in good health. The chain has TRBV19 and TRBJ2-2; 10 nucleotides line up with TRBD1. CDR3 sequence (DNA): TGTGCCAGTAGTAGGCCCGGGACAGGGGCCACCGGGGAGCTGTTTTTT. Encoded protein: CASSRPGTGATGELFF.